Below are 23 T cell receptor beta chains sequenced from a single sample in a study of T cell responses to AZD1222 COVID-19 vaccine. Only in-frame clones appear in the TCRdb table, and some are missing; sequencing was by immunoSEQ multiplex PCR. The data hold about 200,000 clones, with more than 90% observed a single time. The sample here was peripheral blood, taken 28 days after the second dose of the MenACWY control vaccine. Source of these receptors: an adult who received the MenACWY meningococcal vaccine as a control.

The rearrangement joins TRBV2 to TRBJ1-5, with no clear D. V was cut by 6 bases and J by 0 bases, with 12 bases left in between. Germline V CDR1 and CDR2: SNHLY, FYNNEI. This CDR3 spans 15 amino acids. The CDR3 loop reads CASSERVYSNQPQHF. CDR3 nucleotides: TGTGCCAGCAGCGAAAGGGTGTATAGCAATCAGCCCCAGCATTTT. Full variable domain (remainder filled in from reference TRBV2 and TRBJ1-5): EPEVTQTPSHQVTQMGQEVILRCVPISNHLYFYWYRQILGQKVEFLVSFYNNEISEKSEIFDDQFSVERPDGSNFTLKIRSTKLEDSAMYFCASSERVYSNQPQHFGDGTRLSIL.

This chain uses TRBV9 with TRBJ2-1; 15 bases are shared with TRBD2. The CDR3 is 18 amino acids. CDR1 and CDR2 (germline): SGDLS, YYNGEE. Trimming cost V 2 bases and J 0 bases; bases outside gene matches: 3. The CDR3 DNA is TGTGCCAGCAGCGTGGGGACTAGCGGGAGGCCCTCCTACAATGAGCAGTTCTTC. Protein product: CASSVGTSGRPSYNEQFF.

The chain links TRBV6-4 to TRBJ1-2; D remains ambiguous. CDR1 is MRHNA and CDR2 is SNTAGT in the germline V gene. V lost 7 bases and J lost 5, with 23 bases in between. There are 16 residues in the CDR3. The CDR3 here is CASTPLKERPDYGYTF. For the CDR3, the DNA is TGTGCCAGCACCCCTTTGAAAGAGAGGCCGGATTATGGCTACACCTTC.

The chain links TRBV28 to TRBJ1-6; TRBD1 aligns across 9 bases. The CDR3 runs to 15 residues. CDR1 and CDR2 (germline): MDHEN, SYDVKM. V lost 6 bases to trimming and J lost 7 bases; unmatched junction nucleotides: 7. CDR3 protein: CASSLRQGGNSPLHF. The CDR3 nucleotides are TGTGCCAGCAGCTTGAGACAGGGGGGGAATTCACCCCTCCACTTT.

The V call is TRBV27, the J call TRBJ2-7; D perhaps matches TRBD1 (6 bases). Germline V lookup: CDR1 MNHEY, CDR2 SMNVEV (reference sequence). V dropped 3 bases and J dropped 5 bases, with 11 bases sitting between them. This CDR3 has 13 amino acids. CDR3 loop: CASSFNRVHEQYF. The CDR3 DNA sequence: TGTGCCAGCAGTTTCAACAGGGTCCACGAGCAGTACTTC.

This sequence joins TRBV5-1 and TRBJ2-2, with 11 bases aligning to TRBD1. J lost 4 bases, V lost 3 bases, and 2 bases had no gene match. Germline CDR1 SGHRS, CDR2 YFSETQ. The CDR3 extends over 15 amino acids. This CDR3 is CASSWTGGSTGELFF. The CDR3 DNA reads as TGCGCCAGCAGCTGGACAGGGGGCAGCACCGGGGAGCTGTTTTTT.

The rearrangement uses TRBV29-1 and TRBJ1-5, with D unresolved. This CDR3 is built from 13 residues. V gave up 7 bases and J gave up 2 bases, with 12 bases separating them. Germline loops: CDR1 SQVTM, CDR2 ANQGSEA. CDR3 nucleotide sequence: TGCAGCGCTTTAGAATCGGGCAATCAGCCCCAGCATTTT. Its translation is CSALESGNQPQHF.

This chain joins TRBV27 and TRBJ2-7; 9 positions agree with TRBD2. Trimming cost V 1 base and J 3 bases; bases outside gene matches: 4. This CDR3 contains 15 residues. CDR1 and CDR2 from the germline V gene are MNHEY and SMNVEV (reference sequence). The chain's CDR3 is CASSLLAGGLYEQYF. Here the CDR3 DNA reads TGTGCCAGCAGTTTATTGGCGGGAGGGCTCTACGAGCAGTACTTC.

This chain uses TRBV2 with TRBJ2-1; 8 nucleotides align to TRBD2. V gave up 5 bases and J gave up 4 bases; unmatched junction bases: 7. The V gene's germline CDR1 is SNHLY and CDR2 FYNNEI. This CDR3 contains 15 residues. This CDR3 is CASSTLAGGYNEQFF. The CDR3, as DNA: TGTGCCAGCAGTACCCTTGCGGGAGGATACAATGAGCAGTTCTTC. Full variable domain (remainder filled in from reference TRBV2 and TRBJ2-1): EPEVTQTPSHQVTQMGQEVILRCVPISNHLYFYWYRQILGQKVEFLVSFYNNEISEKSEIFDDQFSVERPDGSNFTLKIRSTKLEDSAMYFCASSTLAGGYNEQFFGPGTRLTVL.

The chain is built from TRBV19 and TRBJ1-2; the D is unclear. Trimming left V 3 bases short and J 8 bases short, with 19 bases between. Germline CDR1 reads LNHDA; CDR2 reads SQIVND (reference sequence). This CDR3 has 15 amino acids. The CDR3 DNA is TGTGCCAGTAGTATGTTAGACCCCACGGTAGGCGGCTACACCTTC. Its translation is CASSMLDPTVGGYTF.

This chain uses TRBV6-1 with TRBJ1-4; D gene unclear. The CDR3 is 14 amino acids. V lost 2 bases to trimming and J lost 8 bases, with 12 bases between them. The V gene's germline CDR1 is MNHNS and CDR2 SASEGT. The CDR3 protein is CASSEREGPEKLFF. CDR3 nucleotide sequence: TGTGCCAGCAGTGAAAGGGAGGGTCCCGAAAAACTGTTTTTT.

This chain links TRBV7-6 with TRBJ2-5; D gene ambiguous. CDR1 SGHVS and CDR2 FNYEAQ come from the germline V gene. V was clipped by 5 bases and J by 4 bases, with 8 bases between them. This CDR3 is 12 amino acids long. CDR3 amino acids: CASSPPGETQYF. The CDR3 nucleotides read TGTGCCAGCAGCCCGCCCGGAGAGACCCAGTACTTC.

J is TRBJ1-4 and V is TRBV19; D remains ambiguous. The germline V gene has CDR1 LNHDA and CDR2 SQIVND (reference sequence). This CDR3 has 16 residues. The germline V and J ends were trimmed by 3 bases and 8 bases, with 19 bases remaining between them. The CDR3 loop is CASSIVAARGGEKLFF. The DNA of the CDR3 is TGTGCCAGTAGTATTGTTGCGGCCCGGGGAGGGGAAAAACTGTTTTTT.

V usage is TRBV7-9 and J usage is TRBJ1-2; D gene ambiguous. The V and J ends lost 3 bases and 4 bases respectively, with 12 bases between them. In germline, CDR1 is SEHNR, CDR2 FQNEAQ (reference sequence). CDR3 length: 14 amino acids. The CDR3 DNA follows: TGTGCCAGCAGCTTGGGCGGCCTCGGCTATGGCTACACCTTC. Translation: CASSLGGLGYGYTF.

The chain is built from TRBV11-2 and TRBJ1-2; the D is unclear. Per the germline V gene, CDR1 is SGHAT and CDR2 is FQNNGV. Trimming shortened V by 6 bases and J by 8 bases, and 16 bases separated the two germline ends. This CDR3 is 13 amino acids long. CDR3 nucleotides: TGTGCCAGCAGTCAAGACCGGGGTGGAGGCTACACCTTC. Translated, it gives CASSQDRGGGYTF.

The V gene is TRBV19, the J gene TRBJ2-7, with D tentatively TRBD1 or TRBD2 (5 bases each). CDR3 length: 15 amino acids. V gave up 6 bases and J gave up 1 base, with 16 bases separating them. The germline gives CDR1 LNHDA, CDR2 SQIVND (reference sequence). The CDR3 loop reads CASSMEAGLSYEQYF. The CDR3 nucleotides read TGTGCCAGTAGCATGGAGGCAGGGCTTTCCTACGAGCAGTACTTC.

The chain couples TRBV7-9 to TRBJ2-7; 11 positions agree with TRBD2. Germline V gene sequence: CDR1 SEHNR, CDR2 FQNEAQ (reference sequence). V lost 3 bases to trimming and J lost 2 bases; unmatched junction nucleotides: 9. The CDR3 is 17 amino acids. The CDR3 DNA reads TGTGCCAGCAGCTTGGGACTAGCGGAGCCATCCGCCTACGAGCAGTACTTC. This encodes CASSLGLAEPSAYEQYF.

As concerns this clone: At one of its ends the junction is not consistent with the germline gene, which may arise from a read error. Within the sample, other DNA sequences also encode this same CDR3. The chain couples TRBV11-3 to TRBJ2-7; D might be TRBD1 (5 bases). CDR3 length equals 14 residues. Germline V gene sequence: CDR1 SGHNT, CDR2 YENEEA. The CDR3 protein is CASSLEAGSDEQYF. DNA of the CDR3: TGTGCCAGCAGCTTAGAAGCAGGGTCGGACGAGCAATACTTC.

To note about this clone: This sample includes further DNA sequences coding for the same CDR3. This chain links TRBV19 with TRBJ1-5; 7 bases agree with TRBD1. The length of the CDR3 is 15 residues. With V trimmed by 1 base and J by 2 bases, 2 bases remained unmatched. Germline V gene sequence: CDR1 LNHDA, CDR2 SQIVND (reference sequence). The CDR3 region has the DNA TGTGCCAGTAGTATAGGGACAGGTGGCAATCAGCCCCAGCATTTT. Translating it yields CASSIGTGGNQPQHF.

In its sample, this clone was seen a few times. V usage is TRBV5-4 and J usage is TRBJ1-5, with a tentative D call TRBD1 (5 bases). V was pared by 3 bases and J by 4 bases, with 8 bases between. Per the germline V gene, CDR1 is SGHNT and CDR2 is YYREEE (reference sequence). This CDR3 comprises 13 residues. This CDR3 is CASSWQGNQPQHF. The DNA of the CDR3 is TGTGCCAGCAGCTGGCAGGGAAATCAGCCCCAGCATTTT.

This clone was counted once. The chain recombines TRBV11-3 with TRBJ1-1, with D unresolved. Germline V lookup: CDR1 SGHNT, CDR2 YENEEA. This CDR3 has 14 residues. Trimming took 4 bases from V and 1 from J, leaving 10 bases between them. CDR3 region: CASSSNRQNTEAFF. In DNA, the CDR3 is TGTGCCAGCAGCTCGAACAGACAGAACACTGAAGCTTTCTTT.

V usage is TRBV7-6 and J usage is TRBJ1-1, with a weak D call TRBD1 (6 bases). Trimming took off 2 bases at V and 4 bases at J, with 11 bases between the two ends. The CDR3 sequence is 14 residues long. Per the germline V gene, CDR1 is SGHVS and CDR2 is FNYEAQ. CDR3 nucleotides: TGTGCCAGCAGCTTACCTGACAGGCCCACTGAAGCTTTCTTT. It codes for CASSLPDRPTEAFF. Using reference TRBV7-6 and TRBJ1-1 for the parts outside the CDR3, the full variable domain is GAGVSQSPRYKVTKRGQDVALRCDPISGHVSLYWYRQALGQGPEFLTYFNYEAQQDKSGLPNDRFSAERPEGSISTLTIQRTEQRDSAMYRCASSLPDRPTEAFFGQGTRLTVV.

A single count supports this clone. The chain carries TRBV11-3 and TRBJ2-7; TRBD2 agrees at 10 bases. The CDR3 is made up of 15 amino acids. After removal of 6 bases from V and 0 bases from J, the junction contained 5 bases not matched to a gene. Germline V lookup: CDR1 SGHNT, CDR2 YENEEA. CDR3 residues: CASRSRTSGSYEQYF. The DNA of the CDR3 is TGTGCCAGCAGATCAAGGACTAGCGGCTCCTACGAGCAGTACTTC.